This T cell receptor (beta chain) is drawn from a study of CXCR3-negative and CXCR3-positive naive CD8 T cells. With more than 250,000 cells each, the CD8+ T cell subsets were individually sorted in triplicate. CD45RO-CCR7+CD27+CD95- marked naive CD8+ T cells. Germline CDR1 is SEHNR and CDR2 is FQNEAQ (reference sequence). The length of the CDR3 is 14 residues. Study-level points and caveats: In naive cells, CXCR3-negative and CXCR3-positive subsets had similar TRBV-TRBJ usage; memory cells differed. Diversity proved comparably high across both naive subsets and much lower in memory CD8+ cells.

Worth noting for this clonotype: As yet, its antigen is unknown.

The authors prepared UMI-labeled TRB cDNA libraries by 5' RACE. Reanalyzing the 5' RACE reads, TCRdb keeps one entry per CDR3 protein, without DNA. This sample's clone table lists 45,000 to 65,000 distinct CDR3 sequences. The chain combines TRBV7-9 with TRBJ2-7. Sequencing was performed on naive CXCR3- CD8+ T cells from blood. As to subset: CD45RO-CCR7+CD27+CD95- naive CD8+ T cells lacking CXCR3 (TNR3-). This sequence was found in a human donor in good health. Some clones in this sample may be carry-over from other donors' samples. CDR3 region: CASSLVEVTYEQYF.